These 24 T cell receptor beta chains were all obtained from the same sample, sequenced in a study of blood T cell repertoires in COVID-19 (dated by TCRdb to the early 2020s). Library preparation was by the immunoSEQ multiplex PCR assay. TCRdb took this table from immuneACCESS and kept in-frame rearrangements with V and J called. Such tables lack part of the clones; where checked against another copy, unresolved V genes explain under half of the gap, and the rest is unexplained. The table for this sample lists about 68,000 clones; about 85% of them were counted only once. The ten biggest clones cover about 3% of the sample. What was sequenced was peripheral blood. The receptors originated from a woman aged 50 to 60 with COVID-19, enrolled during active disease.

This chain joins TRBV23-1 and TRBJ2-6, with D perhaps matching TRBD2 (6 bases). TRBV23-1 is classed as an ORF, of uncertain function. This CDR3 has 19 residues. V gave up 2 bases and J gave up 0 bases, with 17 bases separating them. CDR3 in DNA: TGCGCCAGCAGTCAAATGGAGGGGCGGAGGTGCTCTGGGGCCAACGTCCTGACTTTC. This translates into CASSQMEGRRCSGANVLTF.

The V call is TRBV3-1 (or the pseudogene TRBV3-2), the J call TRBJ1-1; D is unclear. V lost 6 bases, J lost 4 bases, and 18 bases lay in between. CDR3 size: 15 residues. Germline V gives CDR1 LGHDT, CDR2 YNNKEL (reference sequence). CDR3 residues: CASREDRRGSTEAFF. DNA for the CDR3: TGTGCCAGCAGGGAGGACCGCCGCGGGAGCACTGAAGCTTTCTTT.

V usage is TRBV25-1 and J usage is TRBJ1-6, with D possibly matching TRBD1 (6 bases). This CDR3 spans 15 amino acids. Germline V gene data show CDR1 as MGHDK and CDR2 as SYGVNS. The V end lost 4 bases, the J end lost 5 bases, and 12 bases lay between the germline ends. CDR3 sequence reads: CASSGLQGHNSPLHF. In DNA, the CDR3 is TGTGCCAGCAGTGGGTTACAGGGACATAATTCACCCCTCCACTTT.

The V call is TRBV7-3, the J call TRBJ2-7, with 7 bases fitting TRBD1. V was clipped by 4 bases and J by 0 bases; unmatched bases: 12. Germline CDR1 and CDR2: SGHTA and FQGTGA. The CDR3 has 17 amino acids. As DNA, the CDR3 is TGTGCCAGCAGCTCGATCCTACAGGGGCTCCCCTCCTACGAGCAGTACTTC. Translating it yields CASSSILQGLPSYEQYF.

This chain uses TRBV15 with TRBJ2-1, with D possibly being TRBD2 (6 bases). The CDR3 loop spans 16 amino acids. Deletions cut 0 bases from V and 4 bases from J, with 13 bases between. Germline values: CDR1 LNHNV, CDR2 YYDKDF (reference sequence). The CDR3 loop reads CATSRDRGFGYNEQFF. Written as DNA, the CDR3 is TGTGCCACCAGCAGAGATCGGGGGTTCGGATACAATGAGCAGTTCTTC.

This chain uses TRBV29-1 with TRBJ1-2, with D hard to call. Germline V gives CDR1 SQVTM, CDR2 ANQGSEA. The CDR3 covers 14 residues. The V end lost 0 bases, the J end lost 3 bases, and 11 bases lay between the germline ends. In DNA, the CDR3 is TGCAGCGTTGAAGATATCGGCGGATACTATGGCTACACCTTC. Protein product: CSVEDIGGYYGYTF.

This clone was counted once. The chain joins TRBV7-9 to TRBJ1-2; D not certain. The CDR3 contains 15 residues. Germline values: CDR1 SEHNR, CDR2 FQNEAQ (reference sequence). V lost 2 bases, J lost 6 bases, and 16 bases lay in between. This chain's CDR3 is CASSLFGREVDGYTF. The CDR3, as DNA: TGTGCCAGCAGCTTATTTGGAAGAGAGGTTGATGGCTACACCTTC.

This clone was counted between two and nine times. This chain uses TRBV12-3 or TRBV12-4 with TRBJ2-5; 9 nucleotides agree with TRBD2. The CDR3 extends over 12 amino acids. This CDR3 is CASGRRQETQYF. As DNA, the CDR3 is TGTGCAAGCGGGAGGAGACAAGAGACCCAGTACTTC.

This clone appeared once. This chain connects TRBV6-2 or TRBV6-3 to TRBJ2-7; TRBD2 matches 8 bases. CDR1 and CDR2 (germline): MNHEY, SVGEGT. The CDR3 covers 14 residues. Unmatched junction bases numbered 7, after V lost 5 bases and J lost 4 bases. The chain's CDR3 is CASSADSGGYEQYF. CDR3 bases: TGTGCCAGCAGTGCGGACAGCGGGGGATACGAGCAGTACTTC.

The V gene is TRBV6-5, the J gene TRBJ2-1; TRBD2 agrees at 9 bases. The CDR3 extends over 13 amino acids. J gave up 5 bases and V 8 bases, and 4 bases lay outside the gene matches. CDR1 MNHEY and CDR2 SVGAGI come from the germline V gene. CDR3 in amino acids: CASATSGNNEQFF. The CDR3 bases are TGTGCCAGCGCGACTAGCGGTAACAATGAGCAGTTCTTC.

This rearrangement joins TRBV3-1 (or the pseudogene TRBV3-2) to TRBJ2-7, with TRBD2 identical over 11 bases. The V and J ends lost 0 bases and 3 bases, in that order; junction bases with no gene match: 1. Germline CDR1 and CDR2: LGHDT and YNNKEL (reference sequence). The CDR3 is 15 residues long. For the CDR3, the DNA is TGTGCCAGCAGCCAAGAGGGGACTAGCGGCTACGAGCAGTACTTC. Translating it yields CASSQEGTSGYEQYF.

This clone came up once. The J gene is TRBJ2-3, the V gene TRBV2, with TRBD1 matching 9 bases. The CDR3 contains 13 residues. CDR1 and CDR2 from the germline V gene are SNHLY and FYNNEI. V was pared by 9 bases and J by 1 base, with 2 bases of the junction left unmatched. CDR3 residues: CASRTGGTDTQYF. CDR3 DNA sequence: TGTGCCAGTAGGACAGGGGGCACAGATACGCAGTATTTT.

The gene calls are TRBV6-2 or TRBV6-3 and TRBJ2-1, with D possibly TRBD1 on 5 matching bases. CDR1 and CDR2 from the germline V gene are MNHEY and SVGEGT. The CDR3 consists of 15 residues. V was pared by 5 bases and J by 0 bases, with 11 bases between. CDR3 sequence (DNA): TGTGCCAGCAGTAGGGGTCAGAGCTCCTACAATGAGCAGTTCTTC. It encodes CASSRGQSSYNEQFF.

J is TRBJ1-6 and V is TRBV7-8, with TRBD1 identical over 7 bases. The V and J ends lost 5 bases and 10 bases, in that order; junction bases with no gene match: 8. Germline V gene data show CDR1 as SGHVS and CDR2 as FQNEAQ. The CDR3 spans 14 residues. The CDR3 is CASSLRQGTSPLHF. For the CDR3, the DNA is TGTGCCAGCAGCCTAAGACAGGGTACCTCACCCCTCCACTTT.

This clone has only one observation. J is TRBJ1-2 and V is TRBV5-6; tentatively, D is TRBD1 (5 bases). The CDR3 covers 15 residues. CDR1 and CDR2 from the germline V gene are SGHDT and YYEEEE. V lost 4 bases and J lost 6, with 19 bases in between. The CDR3 region has the DNA TGTGCCAGCAGCCTCCAGGGCAGTAGGACACATGGCTACACCTTC. This sequence encodes CASSLQGSRTHGYTF.

The chain links TRBV4-1 to TRBJ2-2, with TRBD1 matching 7 bases. CDR1 and CDR2 from the germline V gene are MGHRA and YSYEKL. With V trimmed by 2 bases and J by 2 bases, 5 bases remained unmatched. CDR3 size: 16 residues. CDR3 loop: CASSQTGQTNTGELFF. The CDR3 DNA reads as TGCGCCAGCAGCCAAACGGGACAGACTAACACCGGGGAGCTGTTTTTT.

This chain connects TRBV15 to TRBJ1-6, with D perhaps TRBD1 (6 bases). The CDR3 contains 14 residues. CDR1 and CDR2 (germline): LNHNV, YYDKDF (reference sequence). V was clipped by 2 bases and J by 11 bases, with 13 bases between them. This CDR3 is CATSRSRGGAPLHF. CDR3 DNA sequence: TGTGCCACCAGCAGATCCAGAGGGGGTGCACCCCTCCACTTT.

The gene calls are TRBV3-1 (or the pseudogene TRBV3-2) and TRBJ1-2; 9 bases match TRBD1. There are 17 residues in the CDR3. The V gene's germline CDR1 is LGHDT and CDR2 YNNKEL (reference sequence). V gave up 5 bases and J gave up 6 bases; unmatched junction bases: 16. CDR3 region: CASSSAGTGLSKNGYTF. The CDR3 DNA follows: TGTGCCAGCAGCTCCGCCGGGACAGGGTTAAGCAAGAATGGCTACACCTTC.

This clone came up a few times. V gene TRBV19 combines with J gene TRBJ2-1; unclear D gene. Per germline, CDR1 LNHDA and CDR2 SQIVND (reference sequence). The CDR3 extends over 13 amino acids. Trimming removed 3 bases from V and 7 bases from J, with 10 bases in between. The CDR3 sequence: CASSMLFENEQFF. CDR3 coding DNA: TGTGCCAGTAGTATGCTATTTGAGAATGAGCAGTTCTTC.

The rearrangement links TRBV5-1 to TRBJ2-1; perhaps TRBD1 as D (5 bases). The CDR3 runs 15 residues. Looked up from germline, CDR1 is SGHRS and CDR2 is YFSETQ. The ends were cut back, 4 bases at V and 5 bases at J, with 16 bases in the middle. CDR3 in amino acids: CASSPLTGVHNEQFF. CDR3 sequence (DNA): TGCGCCAGCAGCCCGCTTACAGGAGTCCACAATGAGCAGTTCTTC.

The rearrangement uses TRBV9 and TRBJ1-6; possible D gene TRBD1, 5 bases. Looked up from germline, CDR1 is SGDLS and CDR2 is YYNGEE. The V end was cut by 4 bases, the J end by 11 bases, with 19 bases between. There are 15 residues in the CDR3. The CDR3 reads CASSPAEGAGTPLHF. CDR3 in DNA: TGTGCCAGCAGCCCCGCAGAAGGGGCTGGGACACCCCTCCACTTT.

This clone was observed a handful of times. This chain joins TRBV24-1 and TRBJ2-5; D remains ambiguous. Trimming removed 2 bases from V and 5 bases from J, with 8 bases in between. CDR1 and CDR2 (germline): KGHDR, SFDVKD. The CDR3 extends over 13 amino acids. In DNA form, the CDR3 reads TGTGCCACCAGTGATTCCGGGTCGGAGACCCAGTACTTC. Encoded protein: CATSDSGSETQYF.

The genes are TRBV27 and TRBJ1-5; the D is unclear. The germline V gene has CDR1 MNHEY and CDR2 SMNVEV (reference sequence). The CDR3 extends over 14 amino acids. V gave up 10 bases and J gave up 0 bases, with 13 bases separating them. CDR3 coding DNA: TGTGCCATTCCCAGGAGGGATAGCAATCAGCCCCAGCATTTT. This translates into CAIPRRDSNQPQHF.

The chain employs TRBV4-3 and TRBJ2-5; the match to TRBD1 covers 7 bases. The CDR3 is made up of 13 amino acids. Losses at the gene ends were 4 bases for V and 4 bases for J; bases not matched to a gene: 3. Germline V gene sequence: CDR1 LGHNA, CDR2 YSLEER. The CDR3 DNA reads TGCGCCAGCAGCCTTAACAGGGGAGAGACCCAGTACTTC. This codes for CASSLNRGETQYF.